The entry that follows covers one TCR beta chain sequence. Antigen: not known. This sample is drawn from a study of spatial heterogeneity in lung cancer. Study at large: Detection consistently captured more beta-chain sequences than alpha-chain sequences.

From the 5' RACE reads, TCRdb called clonotypes with MiXCR, one entry per CDR3 protein. This table has tens of thousands of distinct CDR3 sequences, roughly an eighth appearing once. CDR1 MNHEY and CDR2 SVGAGI come from the germline V gene. There are 14 residues in the CDR3. V was trimmed by 6 bases and J by 2 bases, leaving 13 bases between them. Study findings and constraints: Blood contained ubiquitous expanded tumor TCRs more at resection than at follow-up.

Time point given: sample taken at primary tumor resection. Without sorting, whole RNA was sequenced from tumor, nontumor lung or frozen PBMC. Sequencing was performed on PBMCs, taken at surgery. The V and J genes are TRBV6-5 and TRBJ2-5, with a weak D call TRBD1 (6 bases). The sequence was collected from a male donor with early-stage non-small cell lung cancer. CDR3 in amino acids: CASRPPGQQETQYF. The CDR3, as DNA: TGTGCCAGCAGACCGCCCGGACAGCAAGAGACCCAGTACTTC.